The rows below give T cell receptor beta chains drawn from one sample of a study of T-cell reconstitution after alpha-beta-depleted transplantation in children. TCRdb re-analysed the PCR reads in MiXCR, keeping a single row per CDR3 protein. Altogether about 360,000 distinct CDR3 sequences are present, roughly 14% being singletons, with the ten largest covering about 3.9%. The starting material was PBMCs, obtained from the stem cell graft. The receptors stem from a human donor who donated a stem cell graft to a child with Fanconi anemia. Each CDR3 is given without its conserved first and last residue. Fields, in order: V gene, D gene, J gene, CDR3 protein. The D gene is left open where the match is weak.

>TRBV7-2|NA|TRBJ2-3
ASSVTRAEGDTQY
>TRBV28|TRBD1|TRBJ2-1
ASSLDRENEQF
>TRBV3-1|TRBD1|TRBJ1-1
ASSQYRGPVRAF
>TRBV20-1|TRBD2|TRBJ2-5
SALLAEETQY
>TRBV11-2|TRBD1|TRBJ2-5
ASSLEDREWETQY
>TRBV6-5|NA|TRBJ1-1
ASSRKTEAF
>TRBV6-5|NA|TRBJ1-4
ASSYSPNEKLF
>TRBV20-1|NA|TRBJ1-4
SARSFVGEKLF
>TRBV5-1|NA|TRBJ2-5
ASSLRSPQETQY
>TRBV11-1|TRBD1|TRBJ2-6
ASSLVLTDRAGANVLT
>TRBV14|NA|TRBJ1-6
ASSQETTNSPLH